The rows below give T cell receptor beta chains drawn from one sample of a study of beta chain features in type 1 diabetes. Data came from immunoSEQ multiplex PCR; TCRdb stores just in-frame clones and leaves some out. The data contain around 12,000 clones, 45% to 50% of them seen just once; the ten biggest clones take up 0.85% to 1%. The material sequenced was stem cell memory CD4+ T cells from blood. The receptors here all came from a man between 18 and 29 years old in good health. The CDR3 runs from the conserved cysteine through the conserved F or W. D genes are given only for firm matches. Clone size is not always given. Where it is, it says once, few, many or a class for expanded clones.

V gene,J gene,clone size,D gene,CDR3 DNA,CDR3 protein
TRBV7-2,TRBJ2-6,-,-,TGTGCCAGCAGCTTGTTGCGGGGTGGGGCCAACGTCCTGACTTTC,CASSLLRGGANVLTF
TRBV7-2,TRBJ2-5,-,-,TGTGCCAGCAGCTCTGGGCCCGGGACAACGAAAGAGACCCAGTACTTC,CASSSGPGTTKETQYF
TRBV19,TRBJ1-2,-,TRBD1,TGTGCCAGTAGTCCCCGGACAGGGACTGGCTACACCTTC,CASSPRTGTGYTF
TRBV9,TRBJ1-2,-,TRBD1,TGTGCCAGCAGCGATTCGGACAGGGAAGATGGCTACACCTTC,CASSDSDREDGYTF
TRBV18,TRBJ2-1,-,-,TGTGCCAGCTCACCCGACAGCTACAATGAGCAGTTCTTC,CASSPDSYNEQFF
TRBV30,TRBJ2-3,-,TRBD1,TGTGCCTCGGACAGGGGGCAAACGGATACGCAGTATTTT,CASDRGQTDTQYF
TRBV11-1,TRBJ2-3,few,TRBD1,TGTGCCAGCAGAAAAAACAGGGGTGATCATCCAGATACGCAGTATTTT,CASRKNRGDHPDTQYF
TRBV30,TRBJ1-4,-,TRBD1,TGTGCCTGGAGTGCGGGACAGAGTAATGAAAAACTGTTTTTT,CAWSAGQSNEKLFF
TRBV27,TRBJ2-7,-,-,TGTGCCACGACGGGGTTCCGCGAGCAGTACTTC,CATTGFREQYF
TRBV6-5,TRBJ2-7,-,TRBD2,TGTGCCAGCCGTTGGCGGGGGGGCTTCTACGAGCAGTACTTC,CASRWRGGFYEQYF
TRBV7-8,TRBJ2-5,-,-,TGTGCCAGCAGCCGCGGCCGGGGACAAGAGACCCAGTACTTC,CASSRGRGQETQYF
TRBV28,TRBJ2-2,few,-,TGTGCCAGCAGTTTGCAGGGGCTGGGGACCGGGGAGCTGTTTTTT,CASSLQGLGTGELFF
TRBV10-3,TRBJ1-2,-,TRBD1,TGTGCCATCAGGACAGGGGGGGACTATGGCTACACCTTC,CAIRTGGDYGYTF
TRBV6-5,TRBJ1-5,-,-,TGTGCCAGCAGTTACGCGCAGGGTGGGGATGGGCCCCAGCATTTT,CASSYAQGGDGPQHF
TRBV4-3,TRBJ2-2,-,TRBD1,TGCGCCAGCAGCCAAGTGACAGGGGGCTCCGGGGAGCTGTTTTTT,CASSQVTGGSGELFF